This T cell receptor (beta chain) appears in the sequencing data of a study of blood T cell repertoires in COVID-19 (dated by TCRdb to 2018 to 2021). A note on the overall study: Samples covering the acute and convalescent phases of COVID-19 were provided by collaborators in the United States, Italy and Spain. The prospective study material was composed of cDNA or gDNA derived from T cells, B-cell-depleted T cells, or PBMCs. Deeply sampled blood TCRbeta repertoires from subjects exposed to, actively infected with, or recovered from COVID-19 were included in the dataset. A freely available public database, intended as a resource for researchers studying the immune response to SARS-CoV-2, is where the repertoires were released. Samples came from the ongoing ImmuneRACE study (first 160 participants) plus 1,254 subjects from 6 global collaborators. A de-identified subject ID, COVID-19 status, age in years and sex were almost always included in the sample metadata. Where available, HLA class I and class II types were obtained from metadata supplied by the sample provider rather than from assay-based typing. Points the paper makes about the study in general: The quantity of clinical and demographic metadata differed by source and by participant and was supplied without curation.

In regard to this clone: The antigen it binds to is not known. Base qualities are missing; no much larger clone stands one base away.

CDR1 SEHNR and CDR2 FQNEAQ are derived from the germline V gene (reference sequence). The V end gives up 7 bases and the J end 8 bases, leaving 14 bases in the junction not matched to a gene. The CDR3 has 17 amino acids, counting the end cysteine and phenylalanine. CDR3 DNA is the only sequence kept; it has 51 bases, read in frame from the first base. The collaborating institutions used their own protocols to collect whole blood in K2EDTA tubes. For TCRbeta analysis, collaborator samples were shipped as frozen whole blood, as isolated PBMCs, or as DNA extracted from either sample type. TCRbeta CDR3 regions were amplified from genomic DNA using the immunoSEQ Assay, a bias-controlled multiplex PCR. Per the source publication's procedure: Within the assay, amplification of reference gene primers was used to estimate how many nucleated cells each sample contained. To quantify the absolute abundance of each unique TCRbeta CDR3 rearrangement, sequence reads were collapsed and filtered. For each sample, productive Simpson clonality was calculated by taking the square root of Simpson's diversity index across productive rearrangements. The immuneACCESS repertoire file appears here via TCRdb, limited to in-frame rearrangements. These files lack a portion of the clones; in checked studies, under half of the deficit traces to unresolved V genes, and the cause of the others is not known. The V and J calls and clone size come from that table; D and trimming were worked out from the DNA. This sample lists fewer than 200,000 clones; about nine tenths were detected once. 0.5% to 0.55% of the sample belongs to the ten largest clones.

This sequence was found in a man aged 45 to 65 with acute or convalescent COVID-19. Sample: peripheral blood. The chain couples TRBV7-9 to TRBJ2-1; TRBD2 matches 13 bases in the middle. The base sequence is TGTGCCAGCACCCACCCCCGGGGGACTAGCGGGACCGATGAGCAGTTCTTC. This gives the protein CASTHPRGTSGTDEQFF.